The 27 T cell receptor beta chains listed next were all sequenced from one sample in a study of T cells after yellow fever vaccination. MiXCR, run by TCRdb on the 5' RACE reads, gives a single entry per CDR3 protein. The data contain nearly 550,000 distinct CDR3 sequences, 15% to 20% of them singletons. The sequencing here drew on PBMCs, taken 15 days after the yellow fever booster vaccination. These receptor sequences come from a man aged 25 to 40 who received the YFV17D yellow fever vaccine.

The rearrangement uses TRBV10-2 and TRBJ1-5; D perhaps matches TRBD1 (6 bases). This CDR3 comprises 14 residues. Trimming took 8 bases from V and 4 from J, leaving 15 bases between them. Germline V lookup: CDR1 WSHSY, CDR2 SAAADI. In DNA form, the CDR3 reads TGCGCCAGCCTCGGGAGGGGGATTAATCAGCCCCAGCATTTT. Translated: CASLGRGINQPQHF.

In its sample, this clonotype was seen a few times. The V call is TRBV29-1, the J call TRBJ2-3; 8 nucleotides line up with TRBD2. This CDR3 is 14 amino acids long. Germline V gene sequence: CDR1 SQVTM, CDR2 ANQGSEA. V shed 1 base and J 7 bases; nucleotides not matched to a gene: 7. The CDR3 nucleotides are TGCAGCGTTGAAGGGGGAGCGGGAGTAAATACGCAGTATTTT. Amino acids: CSVEGGAGVNTQYF.

The CDR3 here is CASSLVSEGVYNEQFF. The CDR3 DNA reads as TGCGCCAGCAGCTTGGTTAGCGAGGGTGTCTACAATGAGCAGTTCTTC. The V and J genes are TRBV5-1 and TRBJ2-1; D might be TRBD2 (5 bases). This CDR3 has 16 residues. Trimming took off 0 bases at V and 3 bases at J, with 13 bases between the two ends. Per the germline V gene, CDR1 is SGHRS and CDR2 is YFSETQ. The whole variable domain, remainder taken from reference TRBV5-1 and TRBJ2-1, is KAGVTQTPRYLIKTRGQQVTLSCSPISGHRSVSWYQQTPGQGLQFLFEYFSETQRNKGNFPGRFSGRQFSNSRSEMNVSTLELGDSALYLCASSLVSEGVYNEQFFGPGTRLTVL.

This clonotype was seen a handful of times. The chain links TRBV2 to TRBJ2-7, with a possible D match to TRBD1 (7 bases). With 6 bases removed from V and 4 bases from J, the gap between germline ends came to 16 bases. The V gene's germline CDR1 is SNHLY and CDR2 FYNNEI. This CDR3 region has 14 residues. CDR3 region: CASRHRGGKYEQYF. The CDR3, as DNA: TGTGCCAGCAGGCACAGGGGAGGTAAATACGAGCAGTACTTC.

The rearrangement uses TRBV12-3 or TRBV12-4 and TRBJ2-1; D is ambiguous. Trimming left V 3 bases short and J 10 bases short, with 7 bases between. The CDR3 has 11 residues. The CDR3 loop is CASSFYQEQFF. The CDR3 DNA sequence: TGTGCCAGCAGTTTTTACCAGGAGCAGTTCTTC.

This clonotype appeared once. J is TRBJ2-6 and V is TRBV18; D is undetermined. Germline V gene data show CDR1 as KGHSH and CDR2 as LQKENI. The V gene lost 0 bases and the J gene lost 0 bases, with 6 bases spanning the gap. The CDR3 contains 16 residues. The DNA of the CDR3 is TGTGCCAGCTCACCACCTTGGCTCTCTGGGGCCAACGTCCTGACTTTC. This gives the protein CASSPPWLSGANVLTF.

This rearrangement joins TRBV7-8 to TRBJ2-1; D is undetermined. In germline, CDR1 is SGHVS, CDR2 FQNEAQ. Between the trimmed V and J ends, which lost 2 bases and 8 bases, there was a span of 19 bases. The CDR3 consists of 16 residues. The CDR3 protein is CASSLLQRLLHDEQFF. CDR3 DNA sequence: TGTGCCAGCAGCTTACTTCAGAGACTGTTACACGATGAGCAGTTCTTC.

V and J are TRBV18 and TRBJ2-7; D assignment may be TRBD1 or TRBD2 (5 bases each). This CDR3 comprises 14 residues. The ends were cut back, 4 bases at V and 7 bases at J, with 17 bases in the middle. The germline V gene has CDR1 KGHSH and CDR2 LQKENI. In DNA, the CDR3 is TGTGCCAGCTCACTGAGGGGCCTTCAAGTGGAGCAGTACTTC. Amino acids: CASSLRGLQVEQYF.

This clonotype was recorded a few times. This chain joins TRBV27 and TRBJ2-1; 13 bases match TRBD2. The CDR3 has 17 residues. Germline V gene lookup returns CDR1 MNHEY and CDR2 SMNVEV (reference sequence). V trimming: 5 bases; J trimming: 5 bases; junction bases outside the gene matches: 9. The chain's CDR3 is CASSRSPGLAGNNEQFF. The CDR3 bases are TGTGCCAGCAGTCGATCCCCGGGACTAGCGGGGAACAATGAGCAGTTCTTC.

In its sample, this clonotype was seen a few times. This sequence joins TRBV29-1 and TRBJ2-1; D is uncertain. The length of the CDR3 is 11 residues. Between the trimmed V and J ends, which lost 1 base and 9 bases, there was a span of 7 bases. CDR1 is SQVTM, CDR2 ANQGSEA, per germline. The chain's CDR3 is CSVEGPSEQFF. In nucleotides, the CDR3 is TGCAGCGTTGAAGGCCCTTCTGAGCAGTTCTTC.

This clonotype was detected a few times. The chain couples TRBV7-9 to TRBJ2-3; possible D gene TRBD2, 6 bases. The CDR3 totals 13 residues. Germline V CDR1 and CDR2: SEHNR, FQNEAQ (reference sequence). The V and J ends lost 4 bases and 2 bases respectively, with 7 bases between them. The CDR3 here is CASSWGDTDTQYF. Written as DNA, the CDR3 is TGTGCCAGCAGCTGGGGGGACACAGATACGCAGTATTTT.

J is TRBJ2-3 and V is TRBV5-1; D gene unclear. The V end lost 1 base, the J end lost 3 bases, and 21 bases lay between the germline ends. Germline V gene data show CDR1 as SGHRS and CDR2 as YFSETQ. The CDR3 consists of 18 residues. CDR3 sequence (DNA): TGCGCCAGCAGCTTGCGGATGGGTAGGGATGGCCGGACAGATACGCAGTATTTT. Its protein is CASSLRMGRDGRTDTQYF.

This clonotype was detected ten times or more. The chain employs TRBV20-1 and TRBJ1-1; TRBD1 is a possible D gene (6 bases). The CDR3 loop spans 12 amino acids. V was cut by 6 bases and J by 1 base, with 9 bases left in between. Per germline, CDR1 DFQATT and CDR2 SNEGSKA (reference sequence). The CDR3 protein is CSAPTGNTEAFF. The CDR3 nucleotides read TGCAGTGCGCCGACAGGGAACACTGAAGCTTTCTTT.

J is TRBJ2-7 and V is TRBV21-1. TRBV21-1 is a pseudogene segment. This CDR3 has 14 amino acids. The CDR3 is CASRKRPLKSEQYF. In DNA, the CDR3 is TGTGCCAGCAGAAAAAGGCCACTCAAGAGCGAGCAGTACTTC.

The J gene is TRBJ1-2, the V gene TRBV28; 8 nucleotides agree with TRBD1. CDR3 size: 13 residues. Germline V gives CDR1 MDHEN, CDR2 SYDVKM. The V gene end was trimmed by 8 bases and the J gene end by 7 bases; junction bases not matched to a gene: 9. This CDR3 reads CASSTGVKGGYTF. The CDR3 nucleotides read TGTGCCAGCTCGACAGGGGTTAAGGGTGGCTACACCTTC.

The genes are TRBV5-1 and TRBJ2-2, with a weak D call TRBD2 (6 bases). CDR3 length: 14 residues. Germline CDR1 and CDR2: SGHRS and YFSETQ. V was cut by 4 bases and J by 5 bases, with 12 bases left in between. The CDR3 region is CASSPSTSTGELFF. The CDR3 nucleotides are TGCGCCAGCAGCCCGTCGACTAGTACCGGGGAGCTGTTTTTT.

The V call is TRBV11-2, the J call TRBJ2-2; 8 bases are a match to TRBD2. There are 17 residues in the CDR3. Germline CDR1 and CDR2: SGHAT and FQNNGV. The J segment lost 1 base and the V segment lost 5 bases, leaving 9 bases of the junction unmatched. CDR3 DNA: TGTGCCAGCAGCCGCCCAGCGGGAGCGATGAACACCGGGGAGCTGTTTTTT. Its protein is CASSRPAGAMNTGELFF.

The sample holds one count of this clonotype. This chain uses TRBV7-7 with TRBJ2-2; TRBD2 matches 10 bases. Germline CDR1 is SSHAT and CDR2 is FNYEAQ (reference sequence). The V segment lost 1 base and the J segment 6 bases; nucleotides outside the gene matches: 5. The CDR3 is 16 residues long. CDR3 loop: CASSLGSTSGSGELFF. The DNA of the CDR3 is TGTGCCAGCAGCTTAGGTTCGACTAGCGGGTCCGGGGAGCTGTTTTTT. Looking up the rest from reference TRBV7-7 and TRBJ2-2 gives the full variable domain: GAGVSQSPRYKVTKRGQDVTLRCDPISSHATLYWYQQALGQGPEFLTYFNYEAQPDKSGLPSDRFSAERPEGSISTLTIQRTEQRDSAMYRCASSLGSTSGSGELFFGEGSRLTVL.

This clonotype was found many times. CDR3 bases: TGCAGCGTTGAAAGAGAGATGAACACTGAAGCTTTCTTT. This encodes CSVEREMNTEAFF. This chain uses TRBV29-1 with TRBJ1-1; D ambiguous. Deletions cut 2 bases from V and 0 bases from J, with 7 bases between. The CDR3 has 13 amino acids. Germline-derived CDR1 and CDR2 are SQVTM and ANQGSEA. Full variable domain (rest looked up from reference TRBV29-1 and TRBJ1-1): SAVISQKPSRDICQRGTSLTIQCQVDSQVTMMFWYRQQPGQSLTLIATANQGSEATYESGFVIDKFPISRPNLTFSTLTVSNMSPEDSSIYLCSVEREMNTEAFFGQGTRLTVV.

The chain carries TRBV20-1 and TRBJ2-2, with D possibly being TRBD1 (6 bases). The CDR3 loop spans 14 amino acids. V lost 5 bases, J lost 1 base, and 11 bases lay in between. The germline V gene has CDR1 DFQATT and CDR2 SNEGSKA (reference sequence). The CDR3 DNA reads as TGCAGTGCTGGTACAGGGTGGAACACCGGGGAGCTGTTTTTT. Translated: CSAGTGWNTGELFF.

In its sample, this clonotype was seen a few times. The J gene is TRBJ1-4, the V gene TRBV7-8; D not certain. CDR1 is SGHVS and CDR2 is FQNEAQ in the germline V gene. V was pared by 5 bases and J by 8 bases, with 21 bases between. The CDR3 is made up of 16 amino acids. The CDR3 loop is CASSGRAGREKEKLFF. The CDR3 nucleotides are TGTGCCAGCAGCGGGCGGGCAGGCCGGGAGAAGGAAAAACTGTTTTTT.

In this sample, this clonotype turned up many times. V and J are TRBV7-2 and TRBJ2-2; D may be TRBD1 or TRBD2 (5 bases each). The ends were cut back, 6 bases at V and 6 bases at J, with 5 bases in the middle. The germline V gene has CDR1 SGHTA and CDR2 FQGNSA. CDR3 length: 11 amino acids. The CDR3, as DNA: TGTGCCAGCAGGGGGGCCGGGGAGCTGTTTTTT. This gives the protein CASRGAGELFF.

This chain links TRBV20-1 with TRBJ1-2; 9 bases are shared with TRBD1. V dropped 7 bases and J dropped 5; count of bases not matched to a gene: 11. This CDR3 has 14 residues. The germline V gene has CDR1 DFQATT and CDR2 SNEGSKA (reference sequence). The chain's CDR3 is CSVPGTGLFYGYTF. The DNA for the CDR3 is TGCAGTGTTCCCGGGACAGGGCTCTTTTATGGCTACACCTTC.

This chain joins TRBV6-1 and TRBJ2-3; no clear D gene. This CDR3 has 15 residues. V lost 1 base to trimming and J lost 6 bases, with 14 bases between them. Germline V gene lookup returns CDR1 MNHNS and CDR2 SASEGT. CDR3 loop: CASSEEIWLLDTQYF. The CDR3 DNA reads TGTGCCAGCAGTGAAGAAATCTGGCTCTTGGATACGCAGTATTTT.

The chain carries TRBV6-2 or TRBV6-3 and TRBJ2-1; 13 positions agree with TRBD2. The V segment lost 5 bases and the J segment 15 bases; nucleotides outside the gene matches: 10. This CDR3 has 14 amino acids. CDR1 and CDR2 from the germline V gene are MNHEY and SVGEGT. CDR3 nucleotide sequence: TGTGCCAGCAGTCCAAGGACTAGCGGGAGTTGGGCGTTCTTC. Translated, it gives CASSPRTSGSWAFF.

This clonotype was counted only a few times. The chain employs TRBV18 and TRBJ2-2; the D gene is possibly TRBD1 (5 bases). In germline, CDR1 is KGHSH, CDR2 LQKENI. The CDR3 has 14 amino acids. V was pared by 2 bases and J by 5 bases, with 9 bases between. Written as DNA, the CDR3 is TGTGCCAGCTCACCATCCAGGGTTACCGGGGAGCTGTTTTTT. Encoded protein: CASSPSRVTGELFF.

The chain carries TRBV6-1 and TRBJ2-5; D is perhaps TRBD1 (5 bases). This CDR3 spans 14 amino acids. V lost 2 bases and J 5 bases, leaving 12 bases between the germline ends. Per the germline V gene, CDR1 is MNHNS and CDR2 is SASEGT. The CDR3 sequence is CASSEWGGAETQYF. In DNA form, the CDR3 reads TGTGCCAGCAGTGAATGGGGTGGGGCGGAGACCCAGTACTTC.